These 6 T cell receptor beta chains were all obtained from the same sample, sequenced in a study of T cell responses to AZD1222 COVID-19 vaccine. Produced via immunoSEQ multiplex PCR; TCRdb's table is partial and in-frame only. The table has about 150,000 clones, approximately 90% seen once. The sequenced sample was peripheral blood, obtained on day 0 of MenACWY control vaccination. Source of these receptors: an adult in good health.

V is TRBV2 and J is TRBJ2-7; D not resolved. Germline V gene sequence: CDR1 SNHLY, CDR2 FYNNEI. Trimming stripped 9 bases from V and 6 bases from J, with 15 bases between. This CDR3 contains 12 residues. CDR3 in DNA: TGTGCCAGAAGACACGGCGGTGGCGAGCAGTACTTC. It specifies CARRHGGGEQYF.

This clone was seen once. The V call is TRBV11-1, the J call TRBJ2-2; no clear D gene. CDR1 and CDR2 from the germline V gene are SGHAT and FQDESV (reference sequence). V lost 5 bases and J lost 0, with 10 bases in between. The CDR3 sequence is 15 residues long. The CDR3 nucleotides are TGTGCCAGCAGCCGTGATAGCTCGAACACCGGGGAGCTGTTTTTT. It encodes CASSRDSSNTGELFF.

The genes are TRBV7-2 and TRBJ2-6; no clear D gene. CDR3 length equals 19 residues. Looked up from germline, CDR1 is SGHTA and CDR2 is FQGNSA. Between the trimmed V and J ends, which lost 0 bases and 0 bases, there was a span of 15 bases. The CDR3 sequence: CASSLALHGVLSGANVLTF. The DNA for the CDR3 is TGTGCCAGCAGCTTAGCGCTTCACGGCGTCCTCTCTGGGGCCAACGTCCTGACTTTC.

V usage is TRBV4-3 and J usage is TRBJ2-7; either TRBD1 or TRBD2 may supply D (5 bases each). Trimming took off 3 bases at V and 4 bases at J, with 19 bases between the two ends. CDR3 length: 16 amino acids. Per germline, CDR1 LGHNA and CDR2 YSLEER. CDR3 sequence (DNA): TGCGCCAGCAGCCACAACCCGGGGCCCCATTCTTACGAGCAGTACTTC. Amino acid sequence: CASSHNPGPHSYEQYF.

The chain has TRBV10-3 and TRBJ1-1; 10 positions match TRBD1. The CDR3 is 13 residues long. Germline V lookup: CDR1 ENHRY, CDR2 SYGVKD. Trimming took 4 bases from V and 6 from J; bases not matched to a gene: 2. CDR3 region: CAISGGQGSEAFF. The DNA for the CDR3 is TGTGCCATCAGTGGGGGACAGGGGTCTGAAGCTTTCTTT.

V gene TRBV5-8 combines with J gene TRBJ2-1; 7 bases fit TRBD1. Germline CDR1 and CDR2: SGHTS and YDEGEE. J was trimmed by 0 bases and V by 4 bases; bases with no gene match: 7. The CDR3 covers 16 residues. In DNA, the CDR3 is TGTGCCAGCAGCGGGGGACAGATTTTCTCCTACAATGAGCAGTTCTTC. Translating it yields CASSGGQIFSYNEQFF.